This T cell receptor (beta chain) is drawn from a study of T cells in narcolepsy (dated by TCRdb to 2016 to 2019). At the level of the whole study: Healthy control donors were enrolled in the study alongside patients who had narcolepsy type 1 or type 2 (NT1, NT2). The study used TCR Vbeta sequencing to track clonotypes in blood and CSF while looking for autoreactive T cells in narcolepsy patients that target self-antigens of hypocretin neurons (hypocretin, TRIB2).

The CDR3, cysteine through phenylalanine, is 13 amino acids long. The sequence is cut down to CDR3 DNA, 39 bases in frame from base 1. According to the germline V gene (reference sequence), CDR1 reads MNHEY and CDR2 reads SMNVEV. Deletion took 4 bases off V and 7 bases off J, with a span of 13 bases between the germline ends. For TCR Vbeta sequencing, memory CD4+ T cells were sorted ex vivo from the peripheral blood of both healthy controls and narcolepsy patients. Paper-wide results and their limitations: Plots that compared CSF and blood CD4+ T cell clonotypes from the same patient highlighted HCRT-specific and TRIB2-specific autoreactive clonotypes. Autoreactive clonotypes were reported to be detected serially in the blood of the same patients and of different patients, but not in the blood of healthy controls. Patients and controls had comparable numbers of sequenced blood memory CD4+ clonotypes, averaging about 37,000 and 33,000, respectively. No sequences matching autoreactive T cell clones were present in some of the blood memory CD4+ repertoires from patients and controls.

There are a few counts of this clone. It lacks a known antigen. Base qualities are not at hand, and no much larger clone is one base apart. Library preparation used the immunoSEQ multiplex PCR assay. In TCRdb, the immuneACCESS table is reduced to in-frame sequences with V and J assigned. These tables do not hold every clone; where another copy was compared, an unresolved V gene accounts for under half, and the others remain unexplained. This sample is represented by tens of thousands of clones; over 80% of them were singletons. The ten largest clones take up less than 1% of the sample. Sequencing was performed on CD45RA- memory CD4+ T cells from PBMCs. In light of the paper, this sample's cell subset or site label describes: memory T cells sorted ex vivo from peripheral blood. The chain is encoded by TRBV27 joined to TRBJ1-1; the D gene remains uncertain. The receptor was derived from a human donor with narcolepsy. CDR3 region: CASSSPWENEAFF. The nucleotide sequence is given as TGTGCCAGCAGTTCTCCCTGGGAAAATGAAGCTTTCTTT.